This T cell receptor beta chain was retrieved from a study of OX40 agonist ivuxolimab in advanced cancers. CDR3 length: 14 amino acids. The V gene's germline CDR1 is WSHSY and CDR2 SAAADI. The junction had 8 bases not matched to a gene; V was cut back by 6 bases and J by 6 bases. Profiled with immunoSEQ multiplex PCR; TCRdb holds only in-frame clones, not every one. This table holds about 50,000 clones, about 80% found once. The chain carries TRBV10-2 and TRBJ2-3, with TRBD2 matching 8 bases. The sequencing here drew on CD4+ or CD8+ T cells sorted from blood, taken in a trial of the OX40 agonist ivuxolimab. The clonotype originates from an adult with an advanced solid tumor such as melanoma, head and neck, liver or kidney cancer. CDR3 DNA: TGCGCCAGCAGGGGACTAGTCAAGGGGGATACGCAGTATTTT. Protein product: CASRGLVKGDTQYF.